This T cell receptor beta chain was identified in a study of cytomegalovirus exposure and HLA in healthy donors. Whole-study findings and limits: The authors assumed roughly uniform sequencing depth across donors for presence/absence analyses.

The PCR used 60 Vbeta and 13 Jbeta primers. This table comes from immunoSEQ multiplex PCR, and its TCRdb copy is limited to in-frame clones, with some not included. The repertoire holds some 160,000 clones, with roughly 80% as singletons. This CDR3 region has 18 residues. From germline, CDR1 is SQVTM and CDR2 ANQGSEA. With 6 bases clipped from V and 0 bases from J, the junction kept 13 bases outside the gene matches. Concerning this clone itself: Antigen: not known.

This clonotype was sampled from a woman aged 40-49 years in good health and CMV-seropositive. This chain links TRBV29-1 with TRBJ2-1; 11 bases fit TRBD2. The sequenced material came from PBMCs. CDR3 protein: CSVPLAGGASISYNEQFF. DNA of the CDR3: TGCAGCGTGCCCCTAGCGGGAGGTGCCAGTATCTCCTACAATGAGCAGTTCTTC.